Each of the 22 T cell receptor beta chains below was sequenced from the same sample in a study of CD8 T cells in Susac syndrome. The RNA input was roughly 0.5 to 1 ug, and it was reverse transcribed with random hexamers. MiXCR, applied by TCRdb to the immunoSEQ multiplex PCR reads, yields one record per CDR3 protein. The sample comprises 110,000 or so distinct CDR3 sequences, around 95% of which are singletons, and about 0.098% rests with the top ten. Sequencing input: CD4+ T cells from PBMCs. Receptors originate from a human donor in good health.

V is TRBV7-2 and J is TRBJ1-1; unclear D gene. Germline assignment: CDR1 SGHTA and CDR2 FQGNSA. CDR3 length: 15 amino acids. Trimming took off 6 bases at V and 1 base at J, with 15 bases between the two ends. The CDR3 sequence is CASRPTGSANTEAFF. DNA of the CDR3: TGTGCCAGCAGGCCCACGGGGTCGGCGAACACTGAAGCTTTCTTT.

This sequence joins TRBV7-9 and TRBJ2-7; D not resolved. In germline, CDR1 is SEHNR, CDR2 FQNEAQ (reference sequence). The CDR3 covers 15 residues. V was shortened by 5 bases and J by 7 bases, with 21 bases between the two germline ends. The CDR3 nucleotides read TGTGCCAGCAGCATGGCCGTCTGGGGATCGGAAGAGCAGTACTTC. It codes for CASSMAVWGSEEQYF.

The count of this clonotype is one. The chain is built from TRBV3-1 and TRBJ2-5; D is uncertain. Germline CDR1 LGHDT, CDR2 YNNKEL (reference sequence). The CDR3 consists of 13 residues. V shed 4 bases and J shed 1 base, with 7 bases lying between them. The CDR3 DNA is TGTGCCAGCAGCCCCCGAATCCAAGAGACCCAGTACTTC. It specifies CASSPRIQETQYF.

The rearrangement joins TRBV6-1 to TRBJ2-5; D may be TRBD1 or TRBD2 (6 bases each). This CDR3 is built from 14 residues. V lost 2 bases and J 2 bases, leaving 9 bases between the germline ends. Germline V lookup: CDR1 MNHNS, CDR2 SASEGT. The CDR3 loop is CASSETGTQETQYF. CDR3 coding DNA: TGTGCCAGCAGTGAAACAGGGACTCAAGAGACCCAGTACTTC.

This chain connects TRBV2 to TRBJ2-2; 7 positions match TRBD1. The CDR3 runs to 15 residues. From germline, CDR1 is SNHLY and CDR2 FYNNEI. Trimming removed 5 bases from V and 2 bases from J; junction bases left unmatched: 5. Written as DNA, the CDR3 is TGTGCCAGCAGTCGACAGGGTCCCAACACCGGGGAGCTGTTTTTT. Translated: CASSRQGPNTGELFF. The full variable domain, its missing parts supplied by reference TRBV2 and TRBJ2-2, is EPEVTQTPSHQVTQMGQEVILRCVPISNHLYFYWYRQILGQKVEFLVSFYNNEISEKSEIFDDQFSVERPDGSNFTLKIRSTKLEDSAMYFCASSRQGPNTGELFFGEGSRLTVL.

The rearrangement joins TRBV19 to TRBJ2-6; 9 nucleotides match TRBD1. CDR1 is LNHDA, CDR2 SQIVND, per germline (reference sequence). The CDR3 has 18 residues. Losses at the gene ends were 1 base for V and 4 bases for J; bases not matched to a gene: 8. This CDR3 is CASSIVGQGLRGANVLTF. The CDR3 DNA is TGTGCCAGTAGTATAGTAGGACAGGGGCTCCGCGGGGCCAACGTCCTGACTTTC.

The chain links TRBV20-1 to TRBJ2-2; D ambiguous. The V end lost 6 bases, the J end lost 1 base, and 6 bases lay between the germline ends. The CDR3 runs to 12 residues. Germline V lookup: CDR1 DFQATT, CDR2 SNEGSKA (reference sequence). In nucleotides, the CDR3 is TGCAGTGCCCCCCGGAACACCGGGGAGCTGTTTTTT. Translating it yields CSAPRNTGELFF.

The chain carries TRBV6-2 or TRBV6-3 and TRBJ2-7, with 7 nucleotides matching TRBD2. The CDR3 runs to 17 residues. Germline CDR1 and CDR2: MNHEY and SVGEGT. V lost 2 bases, J lost 0 bases, and 10 bases stayed unmatched. The CDR3 spells CASSYPSSGASSYEQYF. The CDR3 nucleotides read TGTGCCAGCAGTTACCCATCAAGCGGGGCCTCCTCCTACGAGCAGTACTTC.

This chain joins TRBV11-2 and TRBJ2-1; unclear D gene. V was pared by 5 bases and J by 4 bases, with 15 bases between. CDR1 is SGHAT, CDR2 FQNNGV, per germline. The CDR3 has 15 residues. CDR3 residues: CASSPAVIAYNEQFF. In DNA form, the CDR3 reads TGTGCCAGCAGCCCCGCGGTAATAGCTTACAATGAGCAGTTCTTC.

The chain uses TRBV7-2 and TRBJ2-5; 8 bases are shared with TRBD1. Germline CDR1 and CDR2: SGHTA and FQGNSA. V shed 5 bases and J 4 bases; nucleotides not matched to a gene: 9. CDR3 length: 15 residues. This CDR3 is CASSLGTGLGETQYF. The DNA of the CDR3 is TGTGCCAGCAGCCTCGGGACAGGTCTGGGAGAGACCCAGTACTTC.

This chain links TRBV20-1 with TRBJ1-2; 7 bases fit TRBD1. CDR3 length: 13 amino acids. CDR1 and CDR2 from the germline V gene are DFQATT and SNEGSKA (reference sequence). The junction had 9 bases not matched to a gene; V was cut back by 6 bases and J by 5 bases. The CDR3 region has the DNA TGCAGTGCGTCCCTTTCGACAGGGTATGGCTACACCTTC. The encoded protein is CSASLSTGYGYTF.

V and J are TRBV30 and TRBJ2-7; 13 bases match TRBD2. CDR1 and CDR2 from the germline V gene are GTSNPN and SVGIG (reference sequence). This CDR3 region has 17 residues. V dropped 3 bases and J dropped 6; count of bases not matched to a gene: 14. For the CDR3, the DNA is TGTGCCTGGAGCCTAGGACTAGCGGGAGATTTACCTTTCGAGCAGTACTTC. Its translation: CAWSLGLAGDLPFEQYF.

The V call is TRBV6-1, the J call TRBJ2-7, with D hard to call. CDR1 is MNHNS and CDR2 is SASEGT in the germline V gene. The germline V and J ends were trimmed by 6 bases and 3 bases, with 12 bases remaining between them. The length of the CDR3 is 13 residues. The CDR3 protein is CASSTSSIYEQYF. The CDR3 nucleotides read TGTGCCAGCAGCACAAGCAGTATCTACGAGCAGTACTTC.

This clonotype has a single count. The CDR3 does not close with the conserved phenylalanine or tryptophan, likely indicating a read error. The genes are TRBV6-5 and TRBJ2-4; D assignment may be TRBD1 or TRBD2 (5 bases each). With 4 bases removed from V and 4 bases from J, the gap between germline ends came to 8 bases. Germline assignment: CDR1 MNHEY and CDR2 SVGAGI. The CDR3 runs to 13 residues. CDR3 DNA sequence: TGTGCCAGCAGTTGGGACGGTAAAAACATTCAGTACTCC. Encoded protein: CASSWDGKNIQYS.

As DNA, the CDR3 is TGTGCCAGTAGGCCGTTCTCTGGGGCCAACGTCCTGACTTTC. Residues: CASRPFSGANVLTF. V and J are TRBV19 and TRBJ2-6, with D unresolved. Per the germline V gene, CDR1 is LNHDA and CDR2 is SQIVND (reference sequence). The CDR3 is made up of 14 amino acids. The V end lost 6 bases, the J end lost 0 bases, and 6 bases lay between the germline ends.

This rearrangement joins TRBV28 to TRBJ2-4; TRBD2 agrees at 11 bases. Trimming at V came to 4 bases and at J to 7 bases, leaving 18 bases not matched to a gene. The germline V gene has CDR1 MDHEN and CDR2 SYDVKM. The CDR3 is 19 residues long. DNA of the CDR3: TGTGCCAGCAGTTCCTACACCCCACAGGGACTAGCGGCCATGAACATTCAGTACTTC. Its translation is CASSSYTPQGLAAMNIQYF. Together with reference TRBV28 and TRBJ2-4, the CDR3 gives the full variable domain: DVKVTQSSRYLVKRTGEKVFLECVQDMDHENMFWYRQDPGLGLRLIYFSYDVKMKEKGDIPEGYSVSREKKERFSLILESASTNQTSMYLCASSSYTPQGLAAMNIQYFGAGTRLSVL.

CDR3 protein: CSGKQGQETQYF. CDR3 in DNA: TGCAGCGGAAAACAGGGCCAAGAGACCCAGTACTTC. The genes are TRBV29-1 and TRBJ2-5; TRBD1 is a possible D gene (6 bases). Germline V gene lookup returns CDR1 SQVTM and CDR2 ANQGSEA. The CDR3 spans 12 residues. Trimming removed 7 bases at V and 1 base at J, with 10 bases between.

This chain uses TRBV7-8 with TRBJ2-2, with 9 bases identical to TRBD2. Unmatched junction bases numbered 13, after V lost 4 bases and J lost 1 base. Germline V lookup: CDR1 SGHVS, CDR2 FQNEAQ. CDR3 length equals 19 residues. The CDR3 bases are TGTGCCAGCAGCTCAAAACGACCGGGACTAGCTCGGAACACCGGGGAGCTGTTTTTT. It encodes CASSSKRPGLARNTGELFF.

The chain carries TRBV5-1 and TRBJ2-5, with 9 bases identical to TRBD1. Germline loops: CDR1 SGHRS, CDR2 YFSETQ. Trimming at V came to 2 bases and at J to 4 bases, leaving 6 bases not matched to a gene. The length of the CDR3 is 15 residues. The CDR3, as DNA: TGCGCCAGCAGCTTTACAGGGGGCCTAGGAGAGACCCAGTACTTC. It specifies CASSFTGGLGETQYF.

The chain joins TRBV7-9 to TRBJ2-4; D uncertain. Trimming took off 4 bases at V and 0 bases at J, with 7 bases between the two ends. The CDR3 totals 14 residues. Per the germline V gene, CDR1 is SEHNR and CDR2 is FQNEAQ (reference sequence). For the CDR3, the DNA is TGTGCCAGCAGCTCGGAGCTAGCCAAAAACATTCAGTACTTC. This codes for CASSSELAKNIQYF.

The chain employs TRBV18 and TRBJ2-5, with 7 positions matching TRBD2. The V and J ends lost 2 bases and 3 bases, in that order; junction bases with no gene match: 0. Germline values: CDR1 KGHSH, CDR2 LQKENI. The CDR3 consists of 13 residues. In DNA form, the CDR3 reads TGTGCCAGCTCACCAAGCGGGGAAGAGACCCAGTACTTC. Amino acids: CASSPSGEETQYF.

A word on this clonotype: At one end the junction does not follow the germline gene, possibly because of a read error. The chain joins TRBV7-2 to TRBJ2-7, with no clear D. The CDR3 is 11 residues long. Per germline, CDR1 SGHTA and CDR2 FQGNSA. Here the CDR3 reads CASSWAGTIFF. The CDR3 DNA is TGTGCCAGCAGCTGGGCCGGTACCATCTTCTTC.